Listed below are T cell receptor beta chains from one sample, sequenced in a study of blood T cells in healthy people across ages. TCRdb reanalysed the 5' RACE reads using MiXCR and keeps one entry per CDR3 protein. The sample gives about 640,000 distinct CDR3 sequences, around three fifths of which show up once; approximately 40% is in the top ten. The sample consisted of blood. These TCRs come from a man aged 55 to 70 in good health. Each CDR3 is given with its conserved first and last residue.

TRBV7-2	TRBJ2-2	CASSPVGTVHTGELFF
TRBV2	TRBJ1-1	CASSQLGGTEAFF
TRBV27	TRBJ2-1	CASSVYPENNEQFF
TRBV12-3/TRBV12-4	TRBJ2-1	CASSLARLRAYNEQFF
TRBV7-2	.	CASSFVGGGGYNEQYF
TRBV7-9	TRBJ2-7	CASSSPGQGEEAQYF
TRBV5-1	TRBJ2-5	CASSLAGRSQETQYF
TRBV12-3/TRBV12-4	TRBJ1-2	CASSLPQAWYGYTF
TRBV2	TRBJ1-5	CASSEVGRLQPQHF
TRBV10-3	TRBJ1-2	CAISEQGNYGYTF
TRBV6-6	TRBJ1-2	CASDSGLYGYTF
TRBV28	TRBJ2-5	CASSLSRPVTQYF
TRBV9	TRBJ2-5	CASSVALQETQYF
TRBV7-8	.	CASSPDRGVYEQYF
TRBV4-1	TRBJ2-7	CASSQDRDLEQYF
TRBV20-1	TRBJ2-5	CSAGTGAQETQYF
TRBV5-1	TRBJ1-1	CASSSSTENTEAFF
TRBV20-1	TRBJ2-1	CSKAGAPGNEQFF
TRBV29-1	TRBJ1-2	CSARDTSYGYTF
TRBV3-1	TRBJ2-7	CASSRRQGSYEQYF
TRBV7-6	TRBJ2-5	CASSSLRVTSGGETQYF
TRBV12-3/TRBV12-4	TRBJ2-1	CASSFGRYNEQFF
TRBV5-1	TRBJ1-2	CASSSAGQGNYGYTF
TRBV4-1	TRBJ2-1	CASSRAGAAYNEQFF
TRBV20-1	TRBJ2-5	CSATSRGDRRETQYF
TRBV5-1	TRBJ2-5	CASSLVSGEETQYF
TRBV10-3	TRBJ2-7	CAISTGGEQYF
TRBV10-3	TRBJ2-3	CAISESPTSSGETQYF
TRBV2	TRBJ2-5	CASKGLAGETQYF
TRBV6-2/TRBV6-3	TRBJ2-1	CASSPAGATIMSQFF
TRBV20-1	TRBJ1-1	CSAQQVNTEAFF
TRBV12-3/TRBV12-4	.	CASTRTGMAETQYF
TRBV20-1	TRBJ2-5	CSARASGGTEETQYF
TRBV9	TRBJ2-4	CASSETSGAWGQYF
TRBV27	TRBJ2-7	CASSFNGLSYEQYF
TRBV5-1	TRBJ2-2	CASSFGQGGAGELFF
TRBV6-6	TRBJ2-5	CASSPSGPVETQYF
TRBV7-2	TRBJ2-6	CASIIRFQGAHGANVLTF
TRBV3-1	TRBJ2-3	CASSLRLAGSSTDTQYF
TRBV20-1	TRBJ1-2	CSARDDSYGYTF
TRBV20-1	TRBJ1-1	CSAMVEGANTEAFF
TRBV7-9	TRBJ2-4	CASSIAGTGLAKNIQYF
TRBV6-1	TRBJ1-6	CASSEGQAFMGSPLHF
TRBV20-1	TRBJ2-1	CSARRLRGDYSYNEQFF
TRBV7-8	TRBJ2-2	CASSLSGGATGELFF
TRBV24-1	TRBJ2-3	CATSDPGQDSTDTQYF
TRBV6-5	TRBJ1-1	CASSYFWGQTEAFF
TRBV11-2	TRBJ2-1	CASSLGGGSYNERFF
TRBV20-1	TRBJ2-7	CSAKEGPTTYEQYF